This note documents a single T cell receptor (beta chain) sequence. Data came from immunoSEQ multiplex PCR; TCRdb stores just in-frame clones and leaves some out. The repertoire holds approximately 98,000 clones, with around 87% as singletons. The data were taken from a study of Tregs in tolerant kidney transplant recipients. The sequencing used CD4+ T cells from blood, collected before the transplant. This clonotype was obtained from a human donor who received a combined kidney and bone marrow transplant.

CDR3 protein: CASSSHSGSYNEQFF. The CDR3, as DNA: TGTGCCAGCAGCTCACATAGCGGGAGTTACAATGAGCAGTTCTTC. The chain links TRBV11-3 to TRBJ2-1, with 9 bases matching TRBD2. The CDR3 consists of 15 residues. J was trimmed by 4 bases and V by 4 bases; bases with no gene match: 5. Germline V CDR1 and CDR2: SGHNT, YENEEA.